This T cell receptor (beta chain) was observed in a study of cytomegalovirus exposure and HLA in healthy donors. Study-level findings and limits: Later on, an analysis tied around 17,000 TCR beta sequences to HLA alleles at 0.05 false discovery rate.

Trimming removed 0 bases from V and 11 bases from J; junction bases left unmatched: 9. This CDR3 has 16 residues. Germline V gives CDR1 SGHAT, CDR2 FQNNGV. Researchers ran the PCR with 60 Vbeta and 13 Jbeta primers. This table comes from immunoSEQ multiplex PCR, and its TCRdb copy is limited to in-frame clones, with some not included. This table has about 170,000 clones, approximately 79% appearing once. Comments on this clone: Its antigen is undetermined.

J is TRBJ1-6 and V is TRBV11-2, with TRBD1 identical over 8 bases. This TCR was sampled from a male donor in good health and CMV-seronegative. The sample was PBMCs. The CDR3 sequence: CASSLDQGDRRTPLHF. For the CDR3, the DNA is TGTGCCAGCAGCTTAGATCAGGGGGACAGGAGGACACCCCTCCACTTT.